The T cell receptor beta chain described here comes from a study of T cell responses to AZD1222 COVID-19 vaccine. TCRdb keeps only in-frame clones here, not all; method: immunoSEQ multiplex PCR. Of some 180,000 clones listed, roughly 88% are singletons. The CDR3 is made up of 16 amino acids. The germline gives CDR1 ENHRY, CDR2 SYGVKD. V shed 7 bases and J 1 base; nucleotides not matched to a gene: 10. The chain uses TRBV10-3 and TRBJ2-3, with 8 bases aligning to TRBD2. This TCR came from an adult in good health. Sequencing was performed on peripheral blood, taken on day 0 of AZD1222 vaccination. The CDR3 DNA is TGTGCCATCAACAGTGGCGGGGGGCGTCGCACAGATACGCAGTATTTT. It specifies CAINSGGGRRTDTQYF.